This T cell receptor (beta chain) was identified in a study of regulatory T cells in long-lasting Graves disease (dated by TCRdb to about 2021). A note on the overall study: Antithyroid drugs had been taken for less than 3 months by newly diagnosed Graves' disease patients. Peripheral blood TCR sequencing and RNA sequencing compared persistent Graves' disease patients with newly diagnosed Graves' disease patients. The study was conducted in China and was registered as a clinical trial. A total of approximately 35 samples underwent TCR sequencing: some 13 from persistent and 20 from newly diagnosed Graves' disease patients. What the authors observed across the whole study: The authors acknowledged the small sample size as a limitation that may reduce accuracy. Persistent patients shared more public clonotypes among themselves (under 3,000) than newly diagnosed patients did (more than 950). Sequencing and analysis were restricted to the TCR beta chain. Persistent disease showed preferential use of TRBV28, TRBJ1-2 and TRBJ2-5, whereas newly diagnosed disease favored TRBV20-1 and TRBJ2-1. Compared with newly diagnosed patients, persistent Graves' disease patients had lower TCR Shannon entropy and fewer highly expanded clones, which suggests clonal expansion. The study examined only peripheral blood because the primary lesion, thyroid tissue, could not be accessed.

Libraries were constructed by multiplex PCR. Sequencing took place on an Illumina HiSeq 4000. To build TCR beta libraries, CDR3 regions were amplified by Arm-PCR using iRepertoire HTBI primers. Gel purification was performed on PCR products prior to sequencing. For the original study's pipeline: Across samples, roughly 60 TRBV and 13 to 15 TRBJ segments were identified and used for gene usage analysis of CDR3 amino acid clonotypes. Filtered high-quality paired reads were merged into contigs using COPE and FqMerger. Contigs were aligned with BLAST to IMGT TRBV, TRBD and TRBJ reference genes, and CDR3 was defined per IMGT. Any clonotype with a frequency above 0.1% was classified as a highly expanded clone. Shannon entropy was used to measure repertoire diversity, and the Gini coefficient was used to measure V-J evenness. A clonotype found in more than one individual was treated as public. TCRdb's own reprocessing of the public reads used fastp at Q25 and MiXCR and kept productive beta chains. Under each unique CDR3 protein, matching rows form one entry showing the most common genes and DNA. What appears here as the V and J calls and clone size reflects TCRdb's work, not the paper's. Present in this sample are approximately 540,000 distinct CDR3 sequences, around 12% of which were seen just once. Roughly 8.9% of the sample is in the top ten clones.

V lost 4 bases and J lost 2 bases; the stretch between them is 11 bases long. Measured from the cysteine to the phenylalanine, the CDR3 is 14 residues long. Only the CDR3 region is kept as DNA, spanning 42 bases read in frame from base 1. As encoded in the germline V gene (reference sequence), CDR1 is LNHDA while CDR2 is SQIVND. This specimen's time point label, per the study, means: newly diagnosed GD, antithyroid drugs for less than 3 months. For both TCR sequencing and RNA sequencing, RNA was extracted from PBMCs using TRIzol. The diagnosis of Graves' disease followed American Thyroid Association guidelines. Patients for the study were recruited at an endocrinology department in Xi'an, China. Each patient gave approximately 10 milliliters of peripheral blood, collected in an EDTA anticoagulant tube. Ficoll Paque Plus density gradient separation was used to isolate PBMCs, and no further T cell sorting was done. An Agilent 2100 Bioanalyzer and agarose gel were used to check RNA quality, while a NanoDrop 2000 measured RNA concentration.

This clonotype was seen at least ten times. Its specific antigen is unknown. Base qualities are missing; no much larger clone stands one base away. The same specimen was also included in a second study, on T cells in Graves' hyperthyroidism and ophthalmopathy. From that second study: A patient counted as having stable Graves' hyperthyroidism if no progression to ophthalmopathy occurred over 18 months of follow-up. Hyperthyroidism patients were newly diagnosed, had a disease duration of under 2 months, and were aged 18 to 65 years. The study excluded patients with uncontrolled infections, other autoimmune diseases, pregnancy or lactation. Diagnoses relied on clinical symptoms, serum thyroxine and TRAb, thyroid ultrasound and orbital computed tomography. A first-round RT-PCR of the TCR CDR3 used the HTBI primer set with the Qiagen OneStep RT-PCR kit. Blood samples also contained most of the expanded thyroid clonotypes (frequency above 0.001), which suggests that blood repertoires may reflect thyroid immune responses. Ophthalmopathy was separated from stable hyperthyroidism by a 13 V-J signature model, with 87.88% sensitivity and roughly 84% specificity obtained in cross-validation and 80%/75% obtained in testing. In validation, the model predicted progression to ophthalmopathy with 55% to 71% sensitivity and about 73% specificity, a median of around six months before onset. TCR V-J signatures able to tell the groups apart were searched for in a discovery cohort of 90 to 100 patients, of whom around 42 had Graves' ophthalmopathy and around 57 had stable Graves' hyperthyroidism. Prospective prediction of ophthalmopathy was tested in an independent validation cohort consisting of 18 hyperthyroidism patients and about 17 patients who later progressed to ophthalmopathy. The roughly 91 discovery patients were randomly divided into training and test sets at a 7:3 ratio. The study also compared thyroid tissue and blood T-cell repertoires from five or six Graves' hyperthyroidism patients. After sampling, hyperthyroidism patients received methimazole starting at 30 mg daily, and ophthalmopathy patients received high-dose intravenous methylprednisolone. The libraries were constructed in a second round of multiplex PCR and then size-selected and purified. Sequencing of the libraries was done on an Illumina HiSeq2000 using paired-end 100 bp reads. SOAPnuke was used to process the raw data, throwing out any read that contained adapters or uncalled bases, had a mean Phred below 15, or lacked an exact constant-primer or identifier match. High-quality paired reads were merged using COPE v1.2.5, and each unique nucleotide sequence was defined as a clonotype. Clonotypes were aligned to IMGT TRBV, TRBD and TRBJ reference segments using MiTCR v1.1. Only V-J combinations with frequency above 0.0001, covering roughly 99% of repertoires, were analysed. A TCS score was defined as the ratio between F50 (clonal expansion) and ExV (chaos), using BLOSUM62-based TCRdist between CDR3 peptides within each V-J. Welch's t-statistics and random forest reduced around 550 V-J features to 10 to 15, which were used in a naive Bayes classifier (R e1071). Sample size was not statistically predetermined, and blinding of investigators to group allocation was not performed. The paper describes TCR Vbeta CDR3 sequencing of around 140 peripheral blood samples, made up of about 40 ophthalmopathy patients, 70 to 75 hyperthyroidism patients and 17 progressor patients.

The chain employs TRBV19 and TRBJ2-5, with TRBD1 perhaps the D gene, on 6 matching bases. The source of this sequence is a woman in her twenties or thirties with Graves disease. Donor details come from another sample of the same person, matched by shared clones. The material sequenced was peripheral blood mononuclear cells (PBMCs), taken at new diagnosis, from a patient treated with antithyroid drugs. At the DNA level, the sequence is TGTGCCAGTAGTAGGATCGGGACACAAGAGACCCAGTACTTC. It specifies CASSRIGTQETQYF.